These T cell receptor beta chains were read from a single sample in a study of blood T cell repertoires in COVID-19. Produced via immunoSEQ multiplex PCR; TCRdb's table is partial and in-frame only. Of about 90,000 clones detected, over 80% appear once; the ten largest clones hold roughly 1.8%. Sample: peripheral blood. The receptors come from a human donor with active COVID-19. The donor label of this sample is uncertain. Each CDR3 is given with its conserved first and last residue. The D gene is left open where the match is weak. Clone size is given for some rows only: seen once, a few or many times, or a class if the clone is expanded.

v_call: TRBV2
d_call: -
clone_size: -
j_call: TRBJ1-5
cdr3_nt: TGTGCCAGCATCGAACGGGAGAATAGCAATCAGCCCCAGCATTTT
cdr3_aa: CASIERENSNQPQHF

v_call: TRBV5-1
d_call: TRBD2
clone_size: -
j_call: TRBJ2-7
cdr3_nt: TGCGCCAGCAGTCCGGGAGGGGGTTCCTACGAGCAGTACTTC
cdr3_aa: CASSPGGGSYEQYF

v_call: TRBV5-1
d_call: -
clone_size: -
j_call: TRBJ1-1
cdr3_nt: TGCGCCAGCAGCTACCCTTCGGGGGGAGAGGACACTGAAGCTTTCTTT
cdr3_aa: CASSYPSGGEDTEAFF

v_call: TRBV19
d_call: -
clone_size: -
j_call: TRBJ1-1
cdr3_nt: TGTGCCAGTAGTTCCACCGGGACTGTGAACACTGAAGCTTTCTTT
cdr3_aa: CASSSTGTVNTEAFF

v_call: TRBV9
d_call: -
clone_size: -
j_call: TRBJ2-1
cdr3_nt: TGTGCCAGCAGCACCAGGGCTAGCGCGGGCAATGAGCAGTTCTTC
cdr3_aa: CASSTRASAGNEQFF

v_call: TRBV3-1/TRBV3-2
d_call: -
clone_size: -
j_call: TRBJ2-7
cdr3_nt: TGTGCCAGCAGCCAAGATCCCTTGACTCCACTTTCCTACGAGCAGTACTTC
cdr3_aa: CASSQDPLTPLSYEQYF

v_call: TRBV28
d_call: -
clone_size: -
j_call: TRBJ1-4
cdr3_nt: TGTGCCAGCAGCCTGGGCCAGGGAACCACTTATGGAAAACTGTTTTTT
cdr3_aa: CASSLGQGTTYGKLFF

v_call: TRBV18
d_call: -
clone_size: -
j_call: TRBJ2-5
cdr3_nt: TGTGCCAGCTCACCCAAAGAAAACATCCAAGAGACCCAGTACTTC
cdr3_aa: CASSPKENIQETQYF

v_call: TRBV18
d_call: -
clone_size: -
j_call: TRBJ1-5
cdr3_nt: TGTGCCAGCTCACCGGGGAGGAGCGATCAGCCCCAGCATTTT
cdr3_aa: CASSPGRSDQPQHF

v_call: TRBV7-3
d_call: -
clone_size: once
j_call: TRBJ1-1
cdr3_nt: TGTGCCAGCAGCTTATTTGAGGTGGGGAACACTGAAGCTTTCTTT
cdr3_aa: CASSLFEVGNTEAFF